This T cell receptor beta chain is from a study of blood T cell repertoires in COVID-19. On the study more broadly: The United States, Italy and Spain provided the acute and convalescent COVID-19 samples. PBMCs, B-cell-depleted T cells, or T cells provided the cDNA or gDNA that made up the material.

This clone has only one observation. The J segment lost 4 bases and the V segment lost 4 bases, leaving 8 bases of the junction unmatched. The CDR3 runs 15 residues. CDR1 and CDR2 (germline): SGHRS, YFSETQ. Methods used by the authors: Using reference gene primer amplification, nucleated cell counts were estimated. Clones were read by immunoSEQ multiplex PCR, and TCRdb kept only the in-frame ones, dropping some. V and J calls and clone size are copied from that table; D and trimming were computed from the DNA. The sample yields hundreds of thousands of clones, approximately 88% seen once. Sequenced input: peripheral blood. This receptor was taken from a man in his forties with acute or convalescent COVID-19. The chain carries TRBV5-1 and TRBJ2-3; TRBD2 matches at 8 bases. Here the CDR3 reads CASSPATSVADTQYF. The CDR3 nucleotides read TGCGCCAGCAGCCCGGCGACTAGCGTCGCAGATACGCAGTATTTT.